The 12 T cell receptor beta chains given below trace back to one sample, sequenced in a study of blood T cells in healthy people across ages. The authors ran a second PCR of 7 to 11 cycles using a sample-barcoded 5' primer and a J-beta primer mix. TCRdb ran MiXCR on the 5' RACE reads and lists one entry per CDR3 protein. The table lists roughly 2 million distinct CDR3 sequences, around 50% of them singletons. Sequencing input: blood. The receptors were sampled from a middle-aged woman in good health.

The CDR3 here is CASNGRDPITDTQYF. CDR3 nucleotides: TGTGCCAGCAACGGGCGGGACCCCATCACAGATACGCAGTATTTT. The chain links TRBV5-5 to TRBJ2-3, with D possibly TRBD2 on 6 matching bases. Germline CDR1 is SGHKS and CDR2 is YYEKEE (reference sequence). V was cut by 6 bases and J by 2 bases, with 16 bases left in between. CDR3 length: 15 residues.

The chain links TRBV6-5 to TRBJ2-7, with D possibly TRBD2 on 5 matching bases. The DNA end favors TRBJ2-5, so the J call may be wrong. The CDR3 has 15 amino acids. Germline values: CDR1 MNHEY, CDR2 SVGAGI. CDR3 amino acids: CASSFPGPSGKTQYF. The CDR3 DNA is TGTGCCAGCAGTTTTCCGGGCCCCTCCGGGAAGACCCAGTACTTC.

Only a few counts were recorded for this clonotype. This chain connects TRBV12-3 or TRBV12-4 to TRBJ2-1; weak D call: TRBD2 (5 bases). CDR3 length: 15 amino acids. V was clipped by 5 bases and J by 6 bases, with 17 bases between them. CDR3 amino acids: CASSPETRETNEQFF. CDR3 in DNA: TGTGCCAGCAGTCCAGAGACAAGGGAGACCAATGAGCAGTTCTTC.

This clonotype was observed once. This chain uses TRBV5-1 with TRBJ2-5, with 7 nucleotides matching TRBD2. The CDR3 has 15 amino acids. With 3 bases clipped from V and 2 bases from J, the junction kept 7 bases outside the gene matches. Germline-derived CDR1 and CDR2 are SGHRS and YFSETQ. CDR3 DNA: TGCGCCAGCAGCTGGGCGGGGGAGCAACAAGAGACCCAGTACTTC. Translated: CASSWAGEQQETQYF.

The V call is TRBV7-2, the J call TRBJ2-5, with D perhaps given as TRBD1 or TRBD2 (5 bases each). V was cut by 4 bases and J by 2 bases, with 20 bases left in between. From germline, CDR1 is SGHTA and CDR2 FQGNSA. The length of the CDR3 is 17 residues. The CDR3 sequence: CASSYLGLGPSQETQYF. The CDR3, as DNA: TGTGCCAGCAGCTACTTAGGTTTGGGACCGAGTCAAGAGACCCAGTACTTC.

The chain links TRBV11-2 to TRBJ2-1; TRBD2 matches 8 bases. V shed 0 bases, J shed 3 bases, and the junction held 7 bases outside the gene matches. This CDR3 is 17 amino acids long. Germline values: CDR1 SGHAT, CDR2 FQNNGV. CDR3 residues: CASSLDGIRGGYNEQFF. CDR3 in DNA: TGTGCCAGCAGCTTAGACGGGATTCGGGGGGGCTACAATGAGCAGTTCTTC.

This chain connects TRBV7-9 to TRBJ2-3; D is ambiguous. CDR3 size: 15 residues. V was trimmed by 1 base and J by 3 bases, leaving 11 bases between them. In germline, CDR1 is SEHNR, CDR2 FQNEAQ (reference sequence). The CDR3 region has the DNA TGTGCCAGCAGCTTAGGGCGACAAGTTACAGATACGCAGTATTTT. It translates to CASSLGRQVTDTQYF.

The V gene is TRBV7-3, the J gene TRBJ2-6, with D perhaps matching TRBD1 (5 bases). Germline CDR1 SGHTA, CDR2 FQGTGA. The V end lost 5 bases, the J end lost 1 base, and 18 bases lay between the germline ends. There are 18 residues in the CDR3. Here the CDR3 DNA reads TGTGCCAGCAGCCTCCCAGGGTCTCAAACGTCTGGGGCCAACGTCCTGACTTTC. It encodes CASSLPGSQTSGANVLTF.

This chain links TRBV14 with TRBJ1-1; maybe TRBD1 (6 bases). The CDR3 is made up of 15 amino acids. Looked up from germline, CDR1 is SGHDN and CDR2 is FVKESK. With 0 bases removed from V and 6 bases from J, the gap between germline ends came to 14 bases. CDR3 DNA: TGTGCCAGCAGCCAAGAGGGACACGAGGACGCTGAAGCTTTCTTT. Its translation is CASSQEGHEDAEAFF.

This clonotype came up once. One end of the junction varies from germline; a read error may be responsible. The CDR3: CASTLESLTDTQYF. The CDR3 DNA is TGCGCCAGCACCTTGGAAAGCCTCACAGATACGCAGTATTTT. The chain uses TRBV5-1 and TRBJ2-3, with unresolved D. This CDR3 contains 14 residues. Germline V gives CDR1 SGHRS, CDR2 YFSETQ.

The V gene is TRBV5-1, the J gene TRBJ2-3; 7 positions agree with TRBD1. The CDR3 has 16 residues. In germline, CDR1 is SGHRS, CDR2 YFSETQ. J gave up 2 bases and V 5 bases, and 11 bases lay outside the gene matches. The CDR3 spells CASSLTTGQTTDTQYF. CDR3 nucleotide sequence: TGCGCCAGCAGTCTTACCACGGGACAGACCACAGATACGCAGTATTTT.

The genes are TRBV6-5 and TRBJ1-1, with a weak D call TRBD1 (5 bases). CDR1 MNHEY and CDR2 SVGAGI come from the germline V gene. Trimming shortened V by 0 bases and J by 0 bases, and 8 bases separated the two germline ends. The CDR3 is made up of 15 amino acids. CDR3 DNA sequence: TGTGCCAGCAGTTACTCGTGGGGCGTGAACACTGAAGCTTTCTTT. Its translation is CASSYSWGVNTEAFF.